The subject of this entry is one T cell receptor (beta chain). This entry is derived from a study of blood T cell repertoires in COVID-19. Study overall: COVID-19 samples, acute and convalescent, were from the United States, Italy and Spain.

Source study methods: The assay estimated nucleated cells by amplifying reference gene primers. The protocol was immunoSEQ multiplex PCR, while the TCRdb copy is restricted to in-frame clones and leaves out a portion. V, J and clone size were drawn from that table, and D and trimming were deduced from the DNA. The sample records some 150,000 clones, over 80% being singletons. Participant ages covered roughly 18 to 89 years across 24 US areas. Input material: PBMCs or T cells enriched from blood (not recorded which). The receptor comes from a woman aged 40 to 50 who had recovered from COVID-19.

The DNA for the CDR3 is TGTGCCAGCAGCAACCAGCAAACAGGGGGCAATCAGCCCCAGCATTTT. Translated, it gives CASSNQQTGGNQPQHF. V usage is TRBV5-5 and J usage is TRBJ1-5, with 7 bases matching TRBD1. V dropped 4 bases and J dropped 2; count of bases not matched to a gene: 9. The germline CDR1 and CDR2 sequences are SGHKS and YYEKEE (reference sequence). The CDR3 contains 16 residues.